This TCR beta chain appears in the sequencing data of a study of T cell clones after liver transplantation. The CDR3 contains 14 residues. The ends were cut back, 8 bases at V and 6 bases at J, with 14 bases in the middle. Germline V gene data show CDR1 as MNHNY and CDR2 as SVGAGI (reference sequence). Measured with immunoSEQ multiplex PCR; TCRdb has only the in-frame clones, and not every one. In the table there are around 5,600 clones, approximately 31% of which are singletons. Alloreactive TCRbeta sequences came from sequencing proliferating CFSE-low cells in the MLR. Concerning this clone: Its target is unknown.

The clonotype originates from a human patient who received a liver transplant. Some T cells may trace back to the graft donor. Sequencing input: CD4+ T cells from cultured PBMCs. The chain has TRBV6-6 and TRBJ1-6; weak D call: TRBD1 (6 bases). The CDR3, as DNA: TGTGCCAGCTCCGAAGACAGGATTAATTCACCCCTCCACTTT. Translation gives CASSEDRINSPLHF.